Listed below are T cell receptor beta chains from one sample, sequenced in a study of blood T cell repertoires in COVID-19. TCRdb keeps only in-frame clones here, not all; method: immunoSEQ multiplex PCR. The table lists about 310,000 clones, about 90% of them singletons, with 7.8% in the top ten. The sequenced sample was peripheral blood. The origin of the receptors is a woman in her 50s who had recovered from COVID-19. Both conserved end residues are part of each CDR3. Each record gives: J gene, clone size, V gene, D gene, CDR3 DNA, CDR3 protein. A D gene is named only where the DNA matches it firmly. Clone size, where shown, is once, few, many, or a class for clones that have expanded.

j_call: TRBJ2-1; clone_size: -; v_call: TRBV7-9; d_call: -; cdr3_nt: TGTGCCAGCAGCTCCGTTAGGGGCAGCAATGAGCAGTTCTTC; cdr3_aa: CASSSVRGSNEQFF
j_call: TRBJ1-6; clone_size: -; v_call: TRBV5-1; d_call: TRBD1; cdr3_nt: TGCGCCAGCAGCTTGGCCGGACAGGATCGTGCACCCCTCCACTTT; cdr3_aa: CASSLAGQDRAPLHF
j_call: TRBJ1-3; clone_size: -; v_call: TRBV28; d_call: TRBD1; cdr3_nt: TGTGCCAGCACCCGACAGGGGAGCTCTGGAAACACCATATATTTT; cdr3_aa: CASTRQGSSGNTIYF
j_call: TRBJ2-4; clone_size: -; v_call: TRBV5-5; d_call: TRBD1; cdr3_nt: TGTGCCAGCAGCCCGGGACAGGGGTCTGACATTCAGTACTTC; cdr3_aa: CASSPGQGSDIQYF
j_call: TRBJ2-5; clone_size: -; v_call: TRBV9; d_call: -; cdr3_nt: TGTGCCAGCAGCGTAGATTCATGGGGAGAAGGGGAGACCCAGTACTTC; cdr3_aa: CASSVDSWGEGETQYF
j_call: TRBJ2-7; clone_size: -; v_call: TRBV6-5; d_call: TRBD2; cdr3_nt: TGTGCCAGCAGTTACACTAGCGGGAGGAACTACGAGCAGTACTTC; cdr3_aa: CASSYTSGRNYEQYF
j_call: TRBJ2-3; clone_size: once; v_call: TRBV3-1/TRBV3-2; d_call: -; cdr3_nt: TGTGCCAGCAGCTTACAAGCGGGTACGCAGTATTTT; cdr3_aa: CASSLQAGTQYF
j_call: TRBJ2-5; clone_size: -; v_call: TRBV18; d_call: TRBD2; cdr3_nt: TGTGCCAGCTCACCTGGACTAGCGGAACAAGAGACCCAGTACTTC; cdr3_aa: CASSPGLAEQETQYF
j_call: TRBJ2-1; clone_size: -; v_call: TRBV6-6; d_call: TRBD1; cdr3_nt: TGTGCCAGCAGTTATGGACAGGGTCCCAGGGATGAGCAGTTCTTC; cdr3_aa: CASSYGQGPRDEQFF
j_call: TRBJ2-6; clone_size: -; v_call: TRBV5-1; d_call: TRBD2; cdr3_nt: TGCGCCAGCAGCCCCTCTTCGGGGGGCTCTGGGGCCAACGTCCTGACTTTC; cdr3_aa: CASSPSSGGSGANVLTF
j_call: TRBJ2-1; clone_size: -; v_call: TRBV7-9; d_call: -; cdr3_nt: TGTGCCAGCAGCTTACCTCCCCGACTGGGCAATGAGCAGTTCTTC; cdr3_aa: CASSLPPRLGNEQFF
j_call: TRBJ1-2; clone_size: few; v_call: TRBV19; d_call: -; cdr3_nt: TGTGCCAGTACTCCCGACAGTCTGTTAGCTAACTATGGCTACACCTTC; cdr3_aa: CASTPDSLLANYGYTF
j_call: TRBJ2-5; clone_size: -; v_call: TRBV21-1; d_call: -; cdr3_nt: TGTGCCAGCAGCAGGGGGACAGGGGGTAAGTCAGGGGAGACCCAGTACTTC; cdr3_aa: CASSRGTGGKSGETQYF
j_call: TRBJ1-2; clone_size: -; v_call: TRBV28; d_call: -; cdr3_nt: TGTGCCAGTAGGACAGTCTATGGCTACACCTTC; cdr3_aa: CASRTVYGYTF
j_call: TRBJ1-2; clone_size: -; v_call: TRBV4-2; d_call: -; cdr3_nt: TGTGCCAGCAGCCAAGCCTTGAACTCTCCCTATGGCTACACCTTC; cdr3_aa: CASSQALNSPYGYTF
j_call: TRBJ1-6; clone_size: -; v_call: TRBV19; d_call: TRBD1; cdr3_nt: TGTGCCAGTAGTGTCGACAGGGTGAATTCACCCCTCCACTTT; cdr3_aa: CASSVDRVNSPLHF
j_call: TRBJ2-2; clone_size: -; v_call: TRBV19; d_call: TRBD1; cdr3_nt: TGTGCCAGTAGTTACAGGGGGCCCGGGGAGCTGTTTTTT; cdr3_aa: CASSYRGPGELFF
j_call: TRBJ1-1; clone_size: -; v_call: TRBV4-1; d_call: TRBD1; cdr3_nt: TGCGCCAGCAGACCCTCCACAGGGGCGGTGAACACTGAAGCTTTCTTT; cdr3_aa: CASRPSTGAVNTEAFF
j_call: TRBJ1-3; clone_size: -; v_call: TRBV3-1/TRBV3-2; d_call: -; cdr3_nt: TGTGCCAGCAGCCCGGAGGGCGCGCGTGGAAACACCATATATTTT; cdr3_aa: CASSPEGARGNTIYF
j_call: TRBJ2-2; clone_size: -; v_call: TRBV20-1; d_call: -; cdr3_nt: TGCAGTGCGAGTCTCCCCGGCACCGGGGAGCTGTTTTTT; cdr3_aa: CSASLPGTGELFF
j_call: TRBJ2-1; clone_size: -; v_call: TRBV6-5; d_call: -; cdr3_nt: TGTGCCAGCAGTTACGGGTCTACGGGCAATGAGCAGTTCTTC; cdr3_aa: CASSYGSTGNEQFF
j_call: TRBJ1-2; clone_size: -; v_call: TRBV3-1/TRBV3-2; d_call: -; cdr3_nt: TGTGCCAGCAGCCCGGGACAAAGTTATGGCTACACCTTC; cdr3_aa: CASSPGQSYGYTF
j_call: TRBJ1-1; clone_size: -; v_call: TRBV28; d_call: -; cdr3_nt: TGTGCCAGCAGTTTGGGGGCCAAGAACACTGAAGCTTTCTTT; cdr3_aa: CASSLGAKNTEAFF
j_call: TRBJ2-2; clone_size: -; v_call: TRBV9; d_call: TRBD2; cdr3_nt: TGTGCCAGCAGCGTAGGGCTAGCGGCCAACACCGGGGAGCTGTTTTTT; cdr3_aa: CASSVGLAANTGELFF
j_call: TRBJ1-2; clone_size: -; v_call: TRBV6-2/TRBV6-3; d_call: -; cdr3_nt: TGTGCCAGCAGTTTCTCCCCCCCGAACTATGGCTACACCTTC; cdr3_aa: CASSFSPPNYGYTF
j_call: TRBJ2-2; clone_size: few; v_call: TRBV11-3; d_call: -; cdr3_nt: TGTGCCAGCAGCTTAGAGGCCTGGCGGGGCACCGGGGAGCTGTTTTTT; cdr3_aa: CASSLEAWRGTGELFF
j_call: TRBJ1-4; clone_size: -; v_call: TRBV7-2; d_call: -; cdr3_nt: TGTGCCAGCAGTTACAACACCGGGCACGGAGGTAATGAAAAACTGTTTTTT; cdr3_aa: CASSYNTGHGGNEKLFF
j_call: TRBJ1-6; clone_size: -; v_call: TRBV9; d_call: TRBD1; cdr3_nt: TGTGCCAGCAGCGTAAGCCTTGGGACAGGGGTGAATTCACCCCTCCACTTT; cdr3_aa: CASSVSLGTGVNSPLHF
j_call: TRBJ1-2; clone_size: once; v_call: TRBV2; d_call: TRBD1; cdr3_nt: TGTGCCAGCAGTGGGGGTGGGACAGGGGGCAAGGACTATGGCTACACCTTC; cdr3_aa: CASSGGGTGGKDYGYTF
j_call: TRBJ2-1; clone_size: -; v_call: TRBV7-2; d_call: TRBD2; cdr3_nt: TGTGCCAGCAGCTACGGGACTAGCCCCCATGAGCAGTTCTTC; cdr3_aa: CASSYGTSPHEQFF
j_call: TRBJ1-5; clone_size: -; v_call: TRBV18; d_call: TRBD1; cdr3_nt: TGTGCCAGCTCACCACCGGGGACAGGGCACAATCAGCCCCAGCATTTT; cdr3_aa: CASSPPGTGHNQPQHF
j_call: TRBJ1-1; clone_size: -; v_call: TRBV3-1/TRBV3-2; d_call: -; cdr3_nt: TGTGCCAGCAGCCCCGACTGGGGCTCTGAAGCTTTCTTT; cdr3_aa: CASSPDWGSEAFF
j_call: TRBJ2-1; clone_size: once; v_call: TRBV18; d_call: TRBD2; cdr3_nt: TGTGCCAGCTCACCACCGACGAGACTAGCGGGGTGGGAGCAGTTCTTC; cdr3_aa: CASSPPTRLAGWEQFF
j_call: TRBJ2-1; clone_size: -; v_call: TRBV28; d_call: TRBD1; cdr3_nt: TGTGCCAGCACCCTTACCGGGACAGGGTACAATGAGCAGTTCTTC; cdr3_aa: CASTLTGTGYNEQFF
j_call: TRBJ2-2; clone_size: -; v_call: TRBV9; d_call: TRBD2; cdr3_nt: TGTGCCAGCAGTCTCACTAGCGGGACCTTCACCGGGGAGCTGTTTTTT; cdr3_aa: CASSLTSGTFTGELFF
j_call: TRBJ2-1; clone_size: -; v_call: TRBV7-3; d_call: -; cdr3_nt: TGTGCCAGCAGCTTAGGACCCCCAGGGGTTAGTAGGTACAATGAGCAGTTCTTC; cdr3_aa: CASSLGPPGVSRYNEQFF
j_call: TRBJ2-5; clone_size: -; v_call: TRBV27; d_call: TRBD1; cdr3_nt: TGTGCCAGCAGTCGACAACAGGGGGTTGGAGAGACCCAGTACTTC; cdr3_aa: CASSRQQGVGETQYF
j_call: TRBJ2-7; clone_size: -; v_call: TRBV6-5; d_call: TRBD1; cdr3_nt: TGTGCCAGCAGTAGGACAGGTGTTGACGAGCAGTACTTC; cdr3_aa: CASSRTGVDEQYF
j_call: TRBJ1-3; clone_size: -; v_call: TRBV19; d_call: TRBD1; cdr3_nt: TGTGCCAGTAGTAGAGGGACAGCTCCTGGAAACACCATATATTTT; cdr3_aa: CASSRGTAPGNTIYF
j_call: TRBJ1-2; clone_size: -; v_call: TRBV30; d_call: -; cdr3_nt: TGTGCCTGGAGTACAGGGTGGGGAAATGGCTACACCTTC; cdr3_aa: CAWSTGWGNGYTF
j_call: TRBJ2-7; clone_size: -; v_call: TRBV7-2; d_call: TRBD1; cdr3_nt: TGTGCCAGCAGCTACGGACAGGCCCCCTACGAGCAGTACTTC; cdr3_aa: CASSYGQAPYEQYF
j_call: TRBJ2-7; clone_size: -; v_call: TRBV16; d_call: TRBD1; cdr3_nt: TGTGCCAGCAGCCAATATACAGGGGTAGGACTCGAGCAGTACTTC; cdr3_aa: CASSQYTGVGLEQYF
j_call: TRBJ2-3; clone_size: -; v_call: TRBV7-6; d_call: TRBD2; cdr3_nt: TGTGCCAGCAGCAGAGGAGCAGGGACTAGCGGGGGGGCCGCAGATACGCAGTATTTT; cdr3_aa: CASSRGAGTSGGAADTQYF
j_call: TRBJ2-1; clone_size: -; v_call: TRBV7-7; d_call: -; cdr3_nt: TGTGCCAGCAGCTTCTCACAGGGAGACAATGAGCAGTTCTTC; cdr3_aa: CASSFSQGDNEQFF
j_call: TRBJ2-5; clone_size: -; v_call: TRBV24-1; d_call: TRBD2; cdr3_nt: TGTGCCACCAGTGATTTGGGGCTAGCGGAAGAGACCCAGTACTTC; cdr3_aa: CATSDLGLAEETQYF
j_call: TRBJ1-6; clone_size: -; v_call: TRBV7-2; d_call: -; cdr3_nt: TGTGCCAGCAGCTCTTATAATTCACCCCTCCACTTT; cdr3_aa: CASSSYNSPLHF
j_call: TRBJ2-5; clone_size: -; v_call: TRBV5-4; d_call: -; cdr3_nt: TGTGCCAGCAGCTTGGTTGAGACAGCTCAGACCCAGTACTTC; cdr3_aa: CASSLVETAQTQYF
j_call: TRBJ2-5; clone_size: few; v_call: TRBV28; d_call: TRBD2; cdr3_nt: TGTGCCAGCACCTCACTAGGGGCGGGAGTAGCAGAGACCCAGTACTTC; cdr3_aa: CASTSLGAGVAETQYF
j_call: TRBJ2-1; clone_size: -; v_call: TRBV11-2; d_call: -; cdr3_nt: TGTGCCAGCAGCTCGGACTGGGTTGAGCAGTTCTTC; cdr3_aa: CASSSDWVEQFF
j_call: TRBJ1-1; clone_size: -; v_call: TRBV9; d_call: -; cdr3_nt: TGTGCCAGCAGCGTAGGTGGCGGTACGAACACTGAAGCTTTCTTT; cdr3_aa: CASSVGGGTNTEAFF
j_call: TRBJ1-1; clone_size: -; v_call: TRBV7-8; d_call: -; cdr3_nt: TGTGCCAGCACAATGACAATGAACACTGAAGCTTTCTTT; cdr3_aa: CASTMTMNTEAFF